The 19 T cell receptor beta chains below were found in one sample sequenced in a study of T-cell memory formation after mild COVID-19. One entry per CDR3 protein results from TCRdb running MiXCR on the 5' RACE reads. The sample has hundreds of thousands of distinct CDR3 sequences; more than 15% are singletons. Sequencing used PBMCs or a T cell subset sorted from them (not recorded which). These receptor sequences come from a man aged 18 to 29 who had mild COVID-19 (a few samples of this study predate the infection). Cell type and time point are not known.

The chain carries TRBV20-1 and TRBJ2-3; D is perhaps TRBD1 (5 bases). Germline V CDR1 and CDR2: DFQATT, SNEGSKA (reference sequence). The V and J ends lost 6 bases and 5 bases respectively, with 18 bases between them. The CDR3 is 14 residues long. The CDR3: CSARTTRRVDTQYF. The CDR3 nucleotides are TGCAGTGCCAGGACAACTCGGCGTGTAGATACGCAGTATTTT.

The chain carries TRBV4-2 and TRBJ2-7; D remains ambiguous. The germline gives CDR1 LGHNA, CDR2 YNFKEQ. V lost 3 bases to trimming and J lost 3 bases, with 12 bases between them. The CDR3 totals 14 residues. The CDR3 sequence is CASSHLTANYEQYV. Here the CDR3 DNA reads TGTGCCAGCAGCCACTTAACGGCTAACTACGAGCAGTACGTC.

This clonotype showed up many times. This rearrangement joins TRBV6-2 or TRBV6-3 to TRBJ1-2; 8 positions agree with TRBD1. Germline V gene sequence: CDR1 MNHEY, CDR2 SVGEGT. The CDR3 covers 12 residues. The ends lost 5 bases at V and 7 bases at J; junction bases unmatched: 3. CDR3 DNA: TGTGCCAGCAGTCCCGACAGGGGTGGCTACACCTTC. Its translation: CASSPDRGGYTF.

This clonotype was observed many times. The rearrangement links TRBV5-1 to TRBJ2-5; the match to TRBD2 covers 8 bases. Germline values: CDR1 SGHRS, CDR2 YFSETQ. Trimming cost V 2 bases and J 5 bases; bases outside gene matches: 5. The CDR3 consists of 14 residues. CDR3 loop: CASSFGAGVETQYF. The CDR3 DNA sequence: TGCGCCAGCAGCTTCGGAGCGGGGGTGGAGACCCAGTACTTC. Variable domain in full (rest from reference TRBV5-1 and TRBJ2-5): KAGVTQTPRYLIKTRGQQVTLSCSPISGHRSVSWYQQTPGQGLQFLFEYFSETQRNKGNFPGRFSGRQFSNSRSEMNVSTLELGDSALYLCASSFGAGVETQYFGPGTRLLVL.

The CDR3 spells CASSLILGLDEQYF. The DNA for the CDR3 is TGTGCCAGCAGTTTGATCCTAGGACTGGACGAGCAGTACTTC. V gene TRBV12-3 or TRBV12-4 combines with J gene TRBJ2-7, with TRBD2 as a possible D gene (5 bases). Trimming stripped 3 bases from V and 5 bases from J, with 14 bases between. CDR3 size: 14 residues.

There are a few counts of this clonotype. V and J are TRBV7-9 and TRBJ2-5; possible D gene TRBD1, 6 bases. CDR1 and CDR2 from the germline V gene are SEHNR and FQNEAQ (reference sequence). CDR3 length: 15 amino acids. Trimming cost V 2 bases and J 1 base, with 11 bases left between them. The CDR3 sequence: CASSLTGTTQETQYF. For the CDR3, the DNA is TGTGCCAGCAGCTTAACCGGGACAACCCAAGAGACCCAGTACTTC.

This clonotype was picked up a small number of times. The chain joins TRBV7-2 to TRBJ1-3, with no clear D. Germline-derived CDR1 and CDR2 are SGHTA and FQGNSA. The CDR3 length is 14 residues. V lost 5 bases and J 0 bases, leaving 8 bases between the germline ends. DNA of the CDR3: TGTGCCAGCAGCATATCGTACTCTGGAAACACCATATATTTT. The encoded protein is CASSISYSGNTIYF.

The chain has TRBV11-2 and TRBJ1-1; tentative D call: TRBD1 (5 bases). The germline V gene has CDR1 SGHAT and CDR2 FQNNGV. V was shortened by 2 bases and J by 4 bases, with 14 bases between the two germline ends. There are 15 residues in the CDR3. The CDR3 region has the DNA TGTGCCAGCAGCTTACGGTCAGGGTCCCCCACTGAAGCTTTCTTT. The encoded protein is CASSLRSGSPTEAFF.

This rearrangement joins TRBV5-4 to TRBJ1-5; D is possibly TRBD1 (5 bases). Trimming pared 1 base from V and 2 bases from J, leaving 10 bases between. This CDR3 has 15 amino acids. The germline V gene encodes CDR1 SGHNT and CDR2 YYREEE (reference sequence). CDR3 sequence (DNA): TGTGCCAGCAGCTTGTGGGGAGGGGGCAATCAGCCCCAGCATTTT. Translated, it gives CASSLWGGGNQPQHF.

CDR3 residues: CASSYGTAGSDTQYF. DNA of the CDR3: TGCGCCAGCAGCTACGGGACCGCGGGCTCAGATACGCAGTATTTT. V gene TRBV4-3 combines with J gene TRBJ2-3; D may be TRBD1 or TRBD2 (5 bases each). Germline values: CDR1 LGHNA, CDR2 YSLEER. This CDR3 is built from 15 residues. With 5 bases removed from V and 4 bases from J, the gap between germline ends came to 16 bases.

This clonotype was seen many times. This chain uses TRBV6-5 with TRBJ2-5; D is ambiguous. CDR1 is MNHEY and CDR2 is SVGAGI in the germline V gene. The CDR3 length is 12 residues. The V gene lost 5 bases and the J gene lost 5 bases, with 9 bases spanning the gap. CDR3: CASSNLGETQYF. Written as DNA, the CDR3 is TGTGCCAGCAGTAACCTGGGGGAGACCCAGTACTTC.

This clonotype has a handful of counts. V and J are TRBV12-3 or TRBV12-4 and TRBJ2-1; D gene ambiguous. The CDR3 spans 15 residues. Trimming took off 2 bases at V and 4 bases at J, with 12 bases between the two ends. CDR3 protein: CASSLKDAGYNEQFF. The DNA of the CDR3 is TGTGCCAGCAGTTTAAAGGACGCAGGATACAATGAGCAGTTCTTC.

The table lists this clonotype with a few counts. The rearrangement uses TRBV5-1 and TRBJ2-7; 12 bases align to TRBD1. This CDR3 spans 14 amino acids. CDR1 and CDR2 (germline): SGHRS, YFSETQ. Trimming removed 4 bases from V and 5 bases from J; junction bases left unmatched: 4. The CDR3 nucleotides are TGCGCCAGCAGCATCGGGACAGGGGGCAACGAGCAGTACGTC. Amino acid sequence: CASSIGTGGNEQYV.

The chain joins TRBV5-1 to TRBJ2-7, with TRBD1 matching 9 bases. Germline V gene sequence: CDR1 SGHRS, CDR2 YFSETQ. The junction had 12 bases not matched to a gene; V was cut back by 4 bases and J by 7 bases. CDR3 length: 15 amino acids. The CDR3 loop reads CASSAMGQGRGEQYV. The DNA for the CDR3 is TGCGCCAGCAGCGCCATGGGACAGGGCAGGGGAGAGCAGTACGTC.

This clonotype has a handful of counts. The chain employs TRBV10-3 and TRBJ2-2; TRBD2 agrees at 8 bases. Germline V CDR1 and CDR2: ENHRY, SYGVKD. CDR3 length: 16 amino acids. Trimming at V came to 3 bases and at J to 6 bases, leaving 9 bases not matched to a gene. The DNA for the CDR3 is TGTGCCATCAGTGACCCGGGGGGGCCGAGGGCCGGGGAGCTGTTTTTT. Its translation: CAISDPGGPRAGELFF.

The V and J genes are TRBV7-9 and TRBJ1-1; no reliable D call. Per the germline V gene, CDR1 is SEHNR and CDR2 is FQNEAQ (reference sequence). The CDR3 runs 13 residues. With 7 bases removed from V and 1 base from J, the gap between germline ends came to 10 bases. The CDR3 is CASTFSGNTEAFF. CDR3 DNA: TGTGCCAGCACCTTTAGCGGGAACACTGAAGCTTTCTTT.

This clonotype was detected a few times. The rearrangement uses TRBV6-5 and TRBJ1-2; possibly TRBD1 for D (6 bases). The CDR3 length is 18 residues. The V gene's germline CDR1 is MNHEY and CDR2 SVGAGI. V was trimmed by 4 bases and J by 0 bases, leaving 21 bases between them. CDR3 in DNA: TGTGCCAGCAGTTGGACAGCGCTTTGGGGGGCAGCTAACTATGGCTACACCTTC. It is translated as CASSWTALWGAANYGYTF.

The table lists this clonotype with many counts. The CDR3 loop is CASSLAPGKLFF. The CDR3 bases are TGTGCCAGCAGCTTAGCGCCGGGTAAACTGTTTTTT. The J gene is TRBJ1-4, the V gene TRBV7-2; D is unclear. Germline V lookup: CDR1 SGHTA, CDR2 FQGNSA. This CDR3 contains 12 residues. The V and J ends lost 0 bases and 11 bases respectively, with 7 bases between them.

The chain has TRBV6-2 or TRBV6-3 and TRBJ2-4, with 14 bases lining up with TRBD2. The CDR3 is made up of 16 amino acids. J gave up 7 bases and V 6 bases, and 8 bases lay outside the gene matches. Germline CDR1 is MNHEY and CDR2 is SVGEGT. CDR3 DNA: TGTGCCAGCAGCTTGACTAGCGGGGGGGCGTATAACATTCAGTACTTC. This translates into CASSLTSGGAYNIQYF.